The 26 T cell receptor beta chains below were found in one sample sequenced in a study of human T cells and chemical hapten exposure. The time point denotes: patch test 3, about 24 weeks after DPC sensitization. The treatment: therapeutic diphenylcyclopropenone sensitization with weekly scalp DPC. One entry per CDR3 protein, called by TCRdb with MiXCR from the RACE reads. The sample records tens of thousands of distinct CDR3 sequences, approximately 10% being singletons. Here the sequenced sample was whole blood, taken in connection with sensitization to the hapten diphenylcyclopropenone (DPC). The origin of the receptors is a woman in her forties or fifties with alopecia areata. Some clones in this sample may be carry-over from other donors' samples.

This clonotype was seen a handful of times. The CDR3 sequence: CASSLADNPYNEQFF. In nucleotides, the CDR3 is TGTGCCAGCAGTCTAGCGGATAATCCCTACAATGAGCAGTTCTTC. The gene calls are TRBV6-6 and TRBJ2-1; 7 bases agree with TRBD2. Trimming took 5 bases from V and 2 from J; bases not matched to a gene: 6. CDR3 length: 15 residues. Germline CDR1 reads MNHNY; CDR2 reads SVGAGI (reference sequence).

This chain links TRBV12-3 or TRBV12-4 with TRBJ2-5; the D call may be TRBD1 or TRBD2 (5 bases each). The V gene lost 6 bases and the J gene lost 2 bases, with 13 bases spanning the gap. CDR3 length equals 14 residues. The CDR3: CASSHPGQQETQYF. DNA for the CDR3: TGTGCCAGCAGCCATCCGGGGCAACAAGAGACCCAGTACTTC.

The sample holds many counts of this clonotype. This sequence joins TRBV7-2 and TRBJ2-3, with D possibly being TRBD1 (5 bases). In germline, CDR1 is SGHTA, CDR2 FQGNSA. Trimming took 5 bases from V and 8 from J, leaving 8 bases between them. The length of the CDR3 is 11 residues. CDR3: CASSPQGTQYF. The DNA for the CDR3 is TGTGCCAGCAGCCCTCAGGGTACGCAGTATTTT.

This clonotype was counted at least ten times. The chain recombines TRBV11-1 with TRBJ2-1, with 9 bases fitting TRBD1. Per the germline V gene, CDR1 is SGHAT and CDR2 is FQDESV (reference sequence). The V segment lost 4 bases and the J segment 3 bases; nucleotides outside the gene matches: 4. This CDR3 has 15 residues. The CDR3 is CASSSTGGRYNEQFF. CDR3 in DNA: TGTGCCAGCAGCTCGACAGGGGGTCGCTACAATGAGCAGTTCTTC.

CDR3 residues: CATSAGGSYNEQFF. CDR3 nucleotide sequence: TGTGCCACCAGTGCGGGAGGCTCCTACAATGAGCAGTTCTTC. The chain has TRBV24-1 and TRBJ2-1, with TRBD2 matching over 7 bases. The V gene end was trimmed by 5 bases and the J gene end by 0 bases; junction bases not matched to a gene: 0. The CDR3 contains 14 residues. Germline V gene data show CDR1 as KGHDR and CDR2 as SFDVKD.

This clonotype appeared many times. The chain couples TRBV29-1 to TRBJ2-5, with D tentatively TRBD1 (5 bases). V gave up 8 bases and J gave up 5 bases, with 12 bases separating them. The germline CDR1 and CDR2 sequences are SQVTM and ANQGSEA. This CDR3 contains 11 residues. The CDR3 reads CSLGPPETQYF. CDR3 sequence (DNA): TGCAGCTTGGGGCCCCCCGAGACCCAGTACTTC. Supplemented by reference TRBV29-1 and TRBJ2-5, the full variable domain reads SAVISQKPSRDICQRGTSLTIQCQVDSQVTMMFWYRQQPGQSLTLIATANQGSEATYESGFVIDKFPISRPNLTFSTLTVSNMSPEDSSIYLCSLGPPETQYFGPGTRLLVL.

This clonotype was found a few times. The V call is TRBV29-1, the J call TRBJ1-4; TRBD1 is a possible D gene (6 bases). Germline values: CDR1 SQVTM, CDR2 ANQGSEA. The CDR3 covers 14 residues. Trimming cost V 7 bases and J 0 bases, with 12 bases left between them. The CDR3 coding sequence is TGCAGCGCCACCAGGGGCGCAACTAATGAAAAACTGTTTTTT. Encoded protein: CSATRGATNEKLFF.

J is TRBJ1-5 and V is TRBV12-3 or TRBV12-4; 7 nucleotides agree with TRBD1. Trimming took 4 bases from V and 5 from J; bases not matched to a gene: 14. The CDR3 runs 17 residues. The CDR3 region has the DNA TGTGCCAGCAGTTACCGACAGGGAACGTGGCCTGATCAGCCCCAGCATTTT. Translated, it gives CASSYRQGTWPDQPQHF.

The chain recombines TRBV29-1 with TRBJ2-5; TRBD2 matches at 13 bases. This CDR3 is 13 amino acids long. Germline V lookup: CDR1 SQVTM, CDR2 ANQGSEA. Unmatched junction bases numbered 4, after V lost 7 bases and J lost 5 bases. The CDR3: CSGGTSGKETQYF. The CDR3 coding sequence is TGCAGCGGCGGGACTAGCGGGAAGGAGACCCAGTACTTC.

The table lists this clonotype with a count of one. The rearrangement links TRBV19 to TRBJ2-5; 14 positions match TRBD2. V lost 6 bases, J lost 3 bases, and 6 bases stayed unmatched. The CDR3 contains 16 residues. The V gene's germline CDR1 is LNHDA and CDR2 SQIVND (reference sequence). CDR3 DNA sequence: TGTGCCAGTAGCCTCGGACTAGCGGGAGGAGAAGAGACCCAGTACTTC. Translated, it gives CASSLGLAGGEETQYF.

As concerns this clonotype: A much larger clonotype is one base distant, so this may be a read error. The CDR3 coding sequence is TGTGCCAGCAGCTCAGGTACGGGAGGTTCCTACAATCAGCAGTTCTTC. As protein: CASSSGTGGSYNQQFF. V usage is TRBV9 and J usage is TRBJ2-1; 7 bases match TRBD2. Germline loops: CDR1 SGDLS, CDR2 YYNGEE. The CDR3 runs 16 residues.

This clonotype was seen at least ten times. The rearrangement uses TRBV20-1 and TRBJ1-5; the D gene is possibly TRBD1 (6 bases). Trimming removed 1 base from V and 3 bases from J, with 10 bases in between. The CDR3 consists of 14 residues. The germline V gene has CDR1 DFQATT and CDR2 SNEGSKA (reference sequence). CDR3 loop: CSARGGGTNQPQHF. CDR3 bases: TGCAGTGCTAGAGGGGGGGGCACCAATCAGCCCCAGCATTTT.

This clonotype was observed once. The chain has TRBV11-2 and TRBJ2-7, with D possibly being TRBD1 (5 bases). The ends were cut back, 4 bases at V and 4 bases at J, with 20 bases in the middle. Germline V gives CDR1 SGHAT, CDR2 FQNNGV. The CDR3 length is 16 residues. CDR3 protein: CASSSTRTPRRYEQYF. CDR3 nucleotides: TGTGCCAGCAGCTCAACCCGGACACCCAGACGGTACGAGCAGTACTTC.

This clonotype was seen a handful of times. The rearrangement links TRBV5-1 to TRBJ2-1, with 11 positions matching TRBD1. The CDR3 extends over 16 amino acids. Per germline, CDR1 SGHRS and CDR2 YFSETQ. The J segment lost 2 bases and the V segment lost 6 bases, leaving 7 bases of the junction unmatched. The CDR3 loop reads CASNQRGQGAYNEQFF. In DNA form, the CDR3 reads TGCGCCAGCAACCAGAGGGGACAGGGGGCCTACAATGAGCAGTTCTTC.

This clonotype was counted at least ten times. The CDR3 nucleotides are TGTGCCAGCAGCGCCGAGGGGCGTGAGACCCAGTACTTC. Protein: CASSAEGRETQYF. This chain links TRBV9 with TRBJ2-5; D might be TRBD1 or TRBD2, each matching 5 bases. The CDR3 has 13 residues. Germline-derived CDR1 and CDR2 are SGDLS and YYNGEE. The germline V and J ends were trimmed by 3 bases and 5 bases, with 11 bases remaining between them.

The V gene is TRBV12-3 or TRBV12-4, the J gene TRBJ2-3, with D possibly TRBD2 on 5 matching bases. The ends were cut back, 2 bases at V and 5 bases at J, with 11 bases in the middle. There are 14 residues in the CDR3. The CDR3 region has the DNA TGTGCCAGCAGTTTAACTAGAATTGAAGATACGCAGTATTTT. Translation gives CASSLTRIEDTQYF.

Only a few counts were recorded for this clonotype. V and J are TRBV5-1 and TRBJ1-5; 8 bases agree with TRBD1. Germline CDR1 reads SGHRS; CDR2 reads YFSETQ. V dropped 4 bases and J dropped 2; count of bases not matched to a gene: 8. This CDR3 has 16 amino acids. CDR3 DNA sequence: TGCGCCAGCAGCCCCGGACAGGGACGGGGCAATCAGCCCCAGCATTTT. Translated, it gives CASSPGQGRGNQPQHF.

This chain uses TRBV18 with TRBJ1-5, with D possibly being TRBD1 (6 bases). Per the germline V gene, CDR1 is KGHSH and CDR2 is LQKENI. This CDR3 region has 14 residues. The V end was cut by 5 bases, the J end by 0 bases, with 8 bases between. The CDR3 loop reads CASSEQGSNQPQHF. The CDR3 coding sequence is TGTGCCAGCTCAGAACAGGGTAGCAATCAGCCCCAGCATTTT.

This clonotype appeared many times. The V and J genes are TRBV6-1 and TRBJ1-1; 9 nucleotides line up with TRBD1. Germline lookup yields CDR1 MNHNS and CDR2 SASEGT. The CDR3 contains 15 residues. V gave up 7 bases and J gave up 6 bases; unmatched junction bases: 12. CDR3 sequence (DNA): TGTGCCAGCAACCCCCGGGGACAGGGTTACGCTGAAGCTTTCTTT. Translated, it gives CASNPRGQGYAEAFF.

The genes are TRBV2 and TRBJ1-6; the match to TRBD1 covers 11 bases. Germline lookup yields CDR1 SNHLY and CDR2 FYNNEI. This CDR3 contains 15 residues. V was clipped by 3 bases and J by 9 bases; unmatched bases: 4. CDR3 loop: CASSDRTGGVSPLHF. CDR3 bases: TGTGCCAGCAGTGATAGGACAGGGGGCGTTTCACCCCTCCACTTT.

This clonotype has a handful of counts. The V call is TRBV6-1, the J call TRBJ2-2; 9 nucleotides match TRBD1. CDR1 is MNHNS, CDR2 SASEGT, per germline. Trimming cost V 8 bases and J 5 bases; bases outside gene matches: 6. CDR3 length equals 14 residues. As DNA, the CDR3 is TGTGCCAGCCAACAGGGGGCAGGGACCGGGGAGCTGTTTTTT. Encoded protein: CASQQGAGTGELFF.

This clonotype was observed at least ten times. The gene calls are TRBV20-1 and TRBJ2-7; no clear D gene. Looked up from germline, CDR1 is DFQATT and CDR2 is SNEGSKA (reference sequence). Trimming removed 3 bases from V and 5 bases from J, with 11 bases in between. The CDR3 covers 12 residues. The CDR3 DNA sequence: TGCAGTGCTAGGTACAGAGCCCACGAGCAGTACTTC. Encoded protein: CSARYRAHEQYF.

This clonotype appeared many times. The CDR3 DNA follows: TGTGCCAGCAGCTTACTTCCTCTCCCCAGCGGGGATTCCTACGAGCAGTACTTC. Translated, it gives CASSLLPLPSGDSYEQYF. This rearrangement joins TRBV7-3 to TRBJ2-7, with 7 bases fitting TRBD2. Germline CDR1 is SGHTA and CDR2 is FQGTGA. The CDR3 length is 18 residues. V dropped 2 bases and J dropped 1; count of bases not matched to a gene: 14.

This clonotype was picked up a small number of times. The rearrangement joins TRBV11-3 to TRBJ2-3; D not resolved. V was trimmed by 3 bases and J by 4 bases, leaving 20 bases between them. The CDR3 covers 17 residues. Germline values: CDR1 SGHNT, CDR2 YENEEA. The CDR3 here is CASSFDGWASRSDTQYF. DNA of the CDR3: TGTGCCAGCAGCTTTGACGGCTGGGCTAGTCGATCAGATACGCAGTATTTT.

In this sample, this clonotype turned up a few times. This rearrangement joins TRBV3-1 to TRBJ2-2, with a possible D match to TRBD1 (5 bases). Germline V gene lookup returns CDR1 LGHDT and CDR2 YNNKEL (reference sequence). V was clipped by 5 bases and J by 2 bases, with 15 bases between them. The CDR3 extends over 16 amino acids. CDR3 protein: CASSNYRSQNTGELFF. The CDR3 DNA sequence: TGTGCCAGCAGCAATTACAGGAGCCAAAACACCGGGGAGCTGTTTTTT.

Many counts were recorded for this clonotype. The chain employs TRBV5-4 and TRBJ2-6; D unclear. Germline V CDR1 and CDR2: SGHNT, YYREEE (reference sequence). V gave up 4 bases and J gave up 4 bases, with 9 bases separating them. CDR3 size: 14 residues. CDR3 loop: CASSREAGANVLTF. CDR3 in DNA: TGTGCCAGCAGCCGCGAGGCGGGGGCCAACGTCCTGACTTTC.